This T cell receptor (beta chain) was retrieved from a study of blood T cell repertoires in COVID-19. Clones were sequenced by immunoSEQ multiplex PCR, and TCRdb holds only the in-frame ones, with some missing. The table has about 370,000 clones, roughly nine tenths seen once; the top ten hold 3%. The CDR3 sequence is 15 residues long. Trimming stripped 5 bases from V and 4 bases from J, with 15 bases between. The germline V gene has CDR1 MNHEY and CDR2 SMNVEV (reference sequence). The gene calls are TRBV27 and TRBJ2-1; maybe TRBD2 (6 bases). The TCR comes from a woman younger than 45 with COVID-19, enrolled during active disease. The sequenced sample consisted of peripheral blood. The CDR3 sequence is CASSPAGRTYNEQFF. CDR3 coding DNA: TGTGCCAGCAGTCCCGCGGGACGGACTTACAATGAGCAGTTCTTC.